This T cell receptor (beta chain) is drawn from a study of T cell changes during pregnancy in multiple sclerosis. Method: immunoSEQ multiplex PCR; TCRdb's copy keeps in-frame clones and lacks some. The sample lists 70,000 to 100,000 clones, 90% to 95% occurring once. This clonotype originated in a female donor with multiple sclerosis, enrolled in a pregnancy study. Sequenced here: peripheral blood, sampled in the third trimester of pregnancy.

In nucleotides, the CDR3 is TGTGCCAGCACCGGACTAGCGGGAGTGGAGACCCAGTACTTC. It translates to CASTGLAGVETQYF. V usage is TRBV7-9 and J usage is TRBJ2-5, with 13 bases aligning to TRBD2. V shed 7 bases and J 5 bases; nucleotides not matched to a gene: 4. The CDR3 length is 14 residues. Looked up from germline, CDR1 is SEHNR and CDR2 is FQNEAQ (reference sequence).